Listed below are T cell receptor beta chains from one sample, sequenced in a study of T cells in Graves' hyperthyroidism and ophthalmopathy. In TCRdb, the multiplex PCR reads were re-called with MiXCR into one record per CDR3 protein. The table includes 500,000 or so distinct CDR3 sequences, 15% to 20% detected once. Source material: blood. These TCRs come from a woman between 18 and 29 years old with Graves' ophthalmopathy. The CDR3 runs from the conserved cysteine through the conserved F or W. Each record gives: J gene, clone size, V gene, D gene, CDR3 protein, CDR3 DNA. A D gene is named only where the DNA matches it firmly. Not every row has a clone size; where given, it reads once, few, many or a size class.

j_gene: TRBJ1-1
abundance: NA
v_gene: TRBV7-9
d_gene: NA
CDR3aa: CASRYYRVSNTEAFF
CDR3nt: TGTGCCAGCAGGTATTACAGGGTTTCGAACACTGAAGCTTTCTTT

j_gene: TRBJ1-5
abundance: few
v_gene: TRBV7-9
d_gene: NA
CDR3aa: CASSQDSLSNQPQHF
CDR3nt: TGTGCCAGCAGTCAGGACAGTCTGTCCAATCAGCCCCAGCATTTT

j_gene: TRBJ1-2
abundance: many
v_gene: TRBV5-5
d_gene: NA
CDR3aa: CASRGPQNYGYTF
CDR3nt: TGTGCCAGCAGAGGACCGCAGAACTATGGCTACACCTTC

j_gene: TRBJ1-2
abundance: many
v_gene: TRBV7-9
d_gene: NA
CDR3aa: CASSLEPTYGYTF
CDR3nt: TGTGCCAGCAGCTTAGAACCTACGTATGGCTACACCTTC

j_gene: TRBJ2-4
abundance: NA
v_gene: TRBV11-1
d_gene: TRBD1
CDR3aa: CASSLEWGTGVNIQYF
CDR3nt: TGTGCCAGCAGCTTAGAATGGGGCACAGGGGTGAACATTCAGTACTTC

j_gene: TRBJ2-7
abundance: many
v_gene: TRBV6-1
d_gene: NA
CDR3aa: CASSDIGGRDEQYF
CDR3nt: TGTGCCAGCAGTGATATTGGAGGTCGGGACGAGCAGTACTTC

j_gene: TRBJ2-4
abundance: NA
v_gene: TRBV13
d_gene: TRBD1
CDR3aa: CASSLENRGISKNIQYF
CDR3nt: TGTGCCAGCAGCTTAGAAAACAGGGGGATATCCAAAAACATTCAGTACTTC

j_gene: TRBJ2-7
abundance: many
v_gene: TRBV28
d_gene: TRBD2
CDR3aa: CASSTLGLAGVRYEQYF
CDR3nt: TGTGCCAGCAGTACACTGGGACTAGCGGGAGTCCGCTACGAGCAGTACTTC

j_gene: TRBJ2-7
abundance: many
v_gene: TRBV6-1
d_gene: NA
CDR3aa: CASRRQGGYEQYF
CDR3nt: TGTGCCAGCAGACGACAGGGAGGGTACGAGCAGTACTTC

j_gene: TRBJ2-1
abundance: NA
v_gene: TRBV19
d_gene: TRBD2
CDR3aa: CASSMQSASGAYNEQFF
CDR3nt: TGTGCCAGTAGTATGCAATCGGCTAGCGGGGCTTACAATGAGCAGTTCTTC

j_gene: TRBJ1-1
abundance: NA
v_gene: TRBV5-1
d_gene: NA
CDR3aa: CASSSGAGRMNTEAFF
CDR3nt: TGCGCCAGCAGCTCGGGGGCGGGCAGAATGAACACTGAAGCTTTCTTT

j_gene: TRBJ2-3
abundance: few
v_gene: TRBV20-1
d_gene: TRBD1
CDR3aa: CSALDRTRTDTQYF
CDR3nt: TGCAGTGCTTTGGACAGGACCAGGACAGATACGCAGTATTTT

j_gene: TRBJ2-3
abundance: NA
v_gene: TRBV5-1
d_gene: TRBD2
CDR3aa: CASSATGTSWADTQYF
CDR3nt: TGCGCCAGCAGTGCCACCGGGACTAGCTGGGCAGATACGCAGTATTTT

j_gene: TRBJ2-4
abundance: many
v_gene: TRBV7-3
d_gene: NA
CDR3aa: CASSLNGWGGDIQYF
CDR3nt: TGTGCCAGCAGCTTAAATGGCTGGGGAGGAGACATTCAGTACTTC

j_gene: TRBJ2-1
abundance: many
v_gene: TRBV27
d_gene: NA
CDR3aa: CASSFRGPDNEQFF
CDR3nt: TGTGCCAGCAGTTTCCGGGGGCCCGACAATGAGCAGTTCTTC

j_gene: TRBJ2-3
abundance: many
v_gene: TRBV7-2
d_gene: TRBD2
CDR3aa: CASRIAGASTDTQYF
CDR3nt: TGTGCCAGCAGGATAGCGGGAGCGAGCACAGATACGCAGTATTTT

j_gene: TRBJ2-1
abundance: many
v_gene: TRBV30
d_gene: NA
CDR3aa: CAWSVLATYNEQFF
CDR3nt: TGTGCCTGGAGTGTACTGGCTACCTACAATGAGCAGTTCTTC

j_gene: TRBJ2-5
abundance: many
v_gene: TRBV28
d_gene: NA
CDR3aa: CASSLFRSQETQYF
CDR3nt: TGTGCCAGCAGTTTATTCCGGAGCCAAGAGACCCAGTACTTC

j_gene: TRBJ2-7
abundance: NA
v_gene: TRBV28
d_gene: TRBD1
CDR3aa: CASSLIGWTGEDHEQYF
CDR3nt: TGTGCCAGCAGTTTGATTGGGTGGACAGGGGAAGACCACGAGCAGTACTTC